These 4 T cell receptor beta chains were all obtained from the same sample, sequenced in a study of T cell responses to AZD1222 COVID-19 vaccine (dated by TCRdb to the early 2020s). According to the study, the label for this sample's time point signals: baseline before first vaccination. The protocol used for the library was the immunoSEQ multiplex PCR assay. TCRdb took over this immuneACCESS table, retaining in-frame rearrangements with V and J assigned. Such tables are incomplete; in checked studies, under half of the missing clones stem from an unresolved V gene, and the remainder is unexplained. The sample table lists 110,000 to 150,000 clones, over 90% of them with a count of one. Clones ranked in the top ten supply approximately 5% of the sample. The material sequenced was peripheral blood, taken on day 0 of AZD1222 vaccination. All receptors come from an adult in good health.

V usage is TRBV5-4 and J usage is TRBJ2-1, with TRBD2 matching over 7 bases. J was trimmed by 3 bases and V by 0 bases; bases with no gene match: 6. The CDR3 extends over 16 amino acids. The germline CDR1 and CDR2 sequences are SGHNT and YYREEE (reference sequence). The CDR3 spells CASSLDGAGLYNEQFF. The CDR3 DNA is TGTGCCAGCAGCTTGGACGGAGCGGGACTCTACAATGAGCAGTTCTTC.

V usage is TRBV10-3 and J usage is TRBJ2-5; possibly TRBD2 for D (5 bases). The germline gives CDR1 ENHRY, CDR2 SYGVKD. The V end was cut by 6 bases, the J end by 4 bases, with 12 bases between. This CDR3 comprises 13 residues. CDR3 amino acids: CAIRREGSETQYF. The CDR3 nucleotides are TGTGCCATCAGGAGGGAAGGGTCAGAGACCCAGTACTTC.

This chain connects TRBV2 to TRBJ1-1, with D unclear. With 10 bases removed from V and 0 bases from J, the gap between germline ends came to 15 bases. Germline V CDR1 and CDR2: SNHLY, FYNNEI. The CDR3 spans 14 residues. The CDR3 bases are TGTGCCACCACCCGGGGTATGCTGAACACTGAAGCTTTCTTT. This translates into CATTRGMLNTEAFF.

This chain links TRBV6-5 with TRBJ1-6, with 7 bases matching TRBD1. CDR1 is MNHEY, CDR2 SVGAGI, per germline. V gave up 0 bases and J gave up 9 bases; unmatched junction bases: 5. This CDR3 has 15 residues. CDR3 region: CASSYSRQGSSPLHF. In DNA form, the CDR3 reads TGTGCCAGCAGTTACTCGCGACAGGGTTCTTCACCCCTCCACTTT.